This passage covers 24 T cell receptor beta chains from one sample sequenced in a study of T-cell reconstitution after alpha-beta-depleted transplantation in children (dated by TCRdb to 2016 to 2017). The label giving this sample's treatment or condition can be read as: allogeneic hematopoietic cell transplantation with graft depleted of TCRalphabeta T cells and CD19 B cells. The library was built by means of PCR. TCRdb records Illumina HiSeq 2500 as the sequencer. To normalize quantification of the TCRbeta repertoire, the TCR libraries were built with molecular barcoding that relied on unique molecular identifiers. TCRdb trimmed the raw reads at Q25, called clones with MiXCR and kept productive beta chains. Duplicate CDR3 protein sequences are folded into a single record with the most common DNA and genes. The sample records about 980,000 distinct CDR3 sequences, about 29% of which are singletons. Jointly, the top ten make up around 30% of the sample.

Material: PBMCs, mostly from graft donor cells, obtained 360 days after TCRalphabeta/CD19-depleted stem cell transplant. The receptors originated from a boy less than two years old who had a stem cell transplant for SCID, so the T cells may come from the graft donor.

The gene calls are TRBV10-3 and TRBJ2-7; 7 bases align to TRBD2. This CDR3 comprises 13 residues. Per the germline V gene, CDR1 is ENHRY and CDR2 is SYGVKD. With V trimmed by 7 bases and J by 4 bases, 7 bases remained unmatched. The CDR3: CAIKGGLGYEQYF. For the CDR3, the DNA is TGTGCCATCAAGGGAGGGCTGGGGTACGAGCAGTACTTC.

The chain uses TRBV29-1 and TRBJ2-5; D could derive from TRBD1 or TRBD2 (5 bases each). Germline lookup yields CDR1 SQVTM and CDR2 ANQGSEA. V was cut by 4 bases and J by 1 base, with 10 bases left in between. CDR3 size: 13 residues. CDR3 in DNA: TGCAGCGTTGCCAGGGACCTCCAAGAGACCCAGTACTTC. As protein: CSVARDLQETQYF.

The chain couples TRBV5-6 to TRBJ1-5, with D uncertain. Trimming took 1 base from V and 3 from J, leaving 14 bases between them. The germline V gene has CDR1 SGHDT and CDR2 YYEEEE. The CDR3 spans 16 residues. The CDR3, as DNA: TGTGCCAGCAGCTTGTTTGAGGCGGTTGACAATCAGCCCCAGCATTTT. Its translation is CASSLFEAVDNQPQHF.

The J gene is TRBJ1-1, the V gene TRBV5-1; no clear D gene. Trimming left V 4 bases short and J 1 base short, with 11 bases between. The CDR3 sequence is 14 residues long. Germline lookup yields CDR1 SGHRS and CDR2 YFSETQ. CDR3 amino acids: CASSPYTENTEAFF. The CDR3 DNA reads TGCGCCAGCAGCCCTTATACAGAGAACACTGAAGCTTTCTTT.

CDR3 in amino acids: CSVGPGFEQYF. In DNA form, the CDR3 reads TGCAGCGTTGGTCCGGGGTTCGAGCAGTACTTC. V gene TRBV29-1 combines with J gene TRBJ2-7, with a tentative D call TRBD2 (5 bases). CDR1 is SQVTM and CDR2 is ANQGSEA in the germline V gene. The CDR3 is 11 residues long. Deletions cut 4 bases from V and 6 bases from J, with 10 bases between.

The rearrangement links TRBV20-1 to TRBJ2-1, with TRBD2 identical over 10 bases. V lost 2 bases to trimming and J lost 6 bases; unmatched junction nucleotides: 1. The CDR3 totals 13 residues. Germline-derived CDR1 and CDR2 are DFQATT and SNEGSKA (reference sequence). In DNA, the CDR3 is TGCAGTGCTAGACTAGCGGGGGTCAATGAGCAGTTCTTC. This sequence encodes CSARLAGVNEQFF.

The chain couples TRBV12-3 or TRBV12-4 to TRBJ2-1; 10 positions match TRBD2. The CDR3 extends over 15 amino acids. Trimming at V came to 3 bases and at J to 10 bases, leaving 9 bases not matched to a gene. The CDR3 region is CASSFWVAGGREQFF. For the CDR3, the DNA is TGTGCCAGCAGTTTTTGGGTAGCGGGGGGAAGGGAGCAGTTCTTC.

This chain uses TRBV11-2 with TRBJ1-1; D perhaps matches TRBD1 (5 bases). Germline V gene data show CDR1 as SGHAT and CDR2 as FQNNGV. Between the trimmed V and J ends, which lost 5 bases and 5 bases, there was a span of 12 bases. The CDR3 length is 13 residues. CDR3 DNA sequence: TGTGCCAGCAGCGAACACAGGTTAACTGAAGCTTTCTTT. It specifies CASSEHRLTEAFF. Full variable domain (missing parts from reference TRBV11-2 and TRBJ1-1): EAGVAQSPRYKIIEKRQSVAFWCNPISGHATLYWYQQILGQGPKLLIQFQNNGVVDDSQLPKDRFSAERLKGVDSTLKIQPAKLEDSAVYLCASSEHRLTEAFFGQGTRLTVV.

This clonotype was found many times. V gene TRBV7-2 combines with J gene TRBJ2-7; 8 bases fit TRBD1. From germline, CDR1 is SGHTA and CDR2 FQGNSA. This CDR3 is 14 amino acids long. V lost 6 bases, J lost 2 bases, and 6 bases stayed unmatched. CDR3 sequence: CASSLRQGPYEQYF. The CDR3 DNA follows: TGTGCCAGCAGTCTCCGACAGGGGCCCTACGAGCAGTACTTC.

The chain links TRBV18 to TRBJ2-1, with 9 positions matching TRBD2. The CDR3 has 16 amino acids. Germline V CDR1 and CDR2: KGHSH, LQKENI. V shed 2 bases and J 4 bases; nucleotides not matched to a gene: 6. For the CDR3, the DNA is TGTGCCAGCTCACCAAAAGCGGGGGGCGAATACAATGAGCAGTTCTTC. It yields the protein CASSPKAGGEYNEQFF.

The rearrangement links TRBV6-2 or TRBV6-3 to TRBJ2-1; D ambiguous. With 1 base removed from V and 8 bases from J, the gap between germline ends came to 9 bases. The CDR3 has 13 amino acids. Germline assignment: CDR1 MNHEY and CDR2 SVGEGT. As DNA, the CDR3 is TGTGCCAGCAGTTACTACTCGTCCGATGAGCAGTTCTTC. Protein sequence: CASSYYSSDEQFF.

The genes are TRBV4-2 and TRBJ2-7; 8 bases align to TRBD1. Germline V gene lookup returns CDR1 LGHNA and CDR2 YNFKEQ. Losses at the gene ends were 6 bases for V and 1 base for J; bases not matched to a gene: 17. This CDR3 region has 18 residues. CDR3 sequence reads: CASSPQQGVGEESYEQYF. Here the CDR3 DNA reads TGTGCCAGCAGTCCCCAACAGGGGGTGGGGGAAGAGTCCTACGAGCAGTACTTC.

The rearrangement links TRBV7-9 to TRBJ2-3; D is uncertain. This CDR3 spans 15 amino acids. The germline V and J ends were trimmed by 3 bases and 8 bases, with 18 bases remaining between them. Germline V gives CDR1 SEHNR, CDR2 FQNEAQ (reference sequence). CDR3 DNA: TGTGCCAGCAGCTTTCTGGGATCAGTCCTCGGTACGCAGTATTTT. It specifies CASSFLGSVLGTQYF.

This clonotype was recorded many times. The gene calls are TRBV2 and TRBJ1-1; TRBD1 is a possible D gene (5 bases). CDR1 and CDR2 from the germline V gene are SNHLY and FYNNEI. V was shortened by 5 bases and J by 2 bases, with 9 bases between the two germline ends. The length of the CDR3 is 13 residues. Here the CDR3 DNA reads TGTGCCAGCAGTTGGACAATCAACACTGAAGCTTTCTTT. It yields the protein CASSWTINTEAFF.

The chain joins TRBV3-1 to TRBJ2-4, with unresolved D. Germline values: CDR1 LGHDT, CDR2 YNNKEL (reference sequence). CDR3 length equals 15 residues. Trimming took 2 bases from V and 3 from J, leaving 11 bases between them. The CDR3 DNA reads TGTGCCAGCAGCCAATTCGGCGAAGTCAAAAACATTCAGTACTTC. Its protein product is CASSQFGEVKNIQYF.

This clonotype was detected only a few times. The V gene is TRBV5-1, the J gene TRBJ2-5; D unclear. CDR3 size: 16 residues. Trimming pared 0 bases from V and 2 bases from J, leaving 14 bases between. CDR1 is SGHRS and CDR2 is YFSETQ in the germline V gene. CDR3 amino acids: CASSLAVRAAQETQYF. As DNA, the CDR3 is TGCGCCAGCAGCTTGGCGGTTAGGGCAGCACAAGAGACCCAGTACTTC.

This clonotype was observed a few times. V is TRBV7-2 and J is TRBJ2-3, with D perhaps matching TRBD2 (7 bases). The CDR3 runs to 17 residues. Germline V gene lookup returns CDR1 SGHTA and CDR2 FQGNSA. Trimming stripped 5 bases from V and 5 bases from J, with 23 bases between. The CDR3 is CASSRYGGGPQVDTQYF. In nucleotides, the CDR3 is TGTGCCAGCAGCCGCTACGGCGGGGGCCCCCAAGTAGATACGCAGTATTTT.

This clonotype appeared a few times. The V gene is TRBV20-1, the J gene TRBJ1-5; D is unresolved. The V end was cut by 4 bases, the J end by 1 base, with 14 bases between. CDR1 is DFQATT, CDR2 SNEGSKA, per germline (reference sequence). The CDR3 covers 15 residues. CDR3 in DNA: TGCAGTGCTATCCCCGGACTAGGGAGCAATCAGCCCCAGCATTTT. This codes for CSAIPGLGSNQPQHF.

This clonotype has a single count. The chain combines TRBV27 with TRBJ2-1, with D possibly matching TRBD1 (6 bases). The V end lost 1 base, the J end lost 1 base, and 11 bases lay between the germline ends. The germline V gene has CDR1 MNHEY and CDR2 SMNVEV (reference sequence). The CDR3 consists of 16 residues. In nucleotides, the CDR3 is TGTGCCAGCAGTTTATTGCAGGGGCTTTCCTACAATGAGCAGTTCTTC. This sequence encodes CASSLLQGLSYNEQFF.

The DNA of the CDR3 is TGCGCCAGCAGCGGCGTTGAGACAGGCACGCAGTATTTT. Amino acid sequence: CASSGVETGTQYF. The V gene is TRBV5-1, the J gene TRBJ2-3; D might be TRBD1 (6 bases). The CDR3 is 13 amino acids. CDR1 SGHRS and CDR2 YFSETQ come from the germline V gene. The ends were cut back, 4 bases at V and 9 bases at J, with 15 bases in the middle.

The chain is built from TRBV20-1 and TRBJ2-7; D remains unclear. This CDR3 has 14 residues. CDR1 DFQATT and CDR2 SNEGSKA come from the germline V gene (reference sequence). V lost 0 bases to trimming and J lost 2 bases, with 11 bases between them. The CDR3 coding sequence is TGCAGTGCTAGAGATCTGGCGGCTACCTACGAGCAGTACTTC. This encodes CSARDLAATYEQYF.

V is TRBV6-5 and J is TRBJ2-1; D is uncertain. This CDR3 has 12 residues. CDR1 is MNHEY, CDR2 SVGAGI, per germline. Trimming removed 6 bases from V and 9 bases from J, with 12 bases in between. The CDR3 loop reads CASRHGVSEQFF. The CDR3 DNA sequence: TGTGCCAGCAGGCATGGGGTCAGTGAGCAGTTCTTC.

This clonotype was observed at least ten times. For the CDR3, the DNA is TGTGCCAGCAGCCAAGCAAGGAGCTCCTACAATGAGCAGTTCTTC. Amino acid sequence: CASSQARSSYNEQFF. This chain connects TRBV3-1 to TRBJ2-1; no reliable D call. Germline V lookup: CDR1 LGHDT, CDR2 YNNKEL (reference sequence). V shed 1 base and J shed 0 bases, with 7 bases lying between them. CDR3 length: 15 amino acids.

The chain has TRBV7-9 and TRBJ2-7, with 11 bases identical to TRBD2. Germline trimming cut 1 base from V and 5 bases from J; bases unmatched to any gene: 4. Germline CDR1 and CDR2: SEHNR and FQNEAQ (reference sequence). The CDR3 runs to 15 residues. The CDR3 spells CASSLGLAGMDEQYF. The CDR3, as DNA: TGTGCCAGCAGCTTAGGACTAGCGGGGATGGACGAGCAGTACTTC.